One and the same sample provided the 32 T cell receptor beta chains below, sequenced in a study of blood T cell repertoires in COVID-19. Assay used: immunoSEQ multiplex PCR; TCRdb lists only in-frame clones, some missing. The profile covers fewer than 150,000 clones, with around nine tenths appearing a single time and 7.5% to 9.5% taken by the ten largest. The sequenced material came from peripheral blood. The receptors originated from a woman in her 70s who had recovered from COVID-19.

The rearrangement uses TRBV29-1 and TRBJ2-3; 8 bases match TRBD1. The CDR3 runs 15 residues. CDR1 is SQVTM, CDR2 ANQGSEA, per germline. Trimming cost V 6 bases and J 0 bases; bases outside gene matches: 8. In DNA, the CDR3 is TGCAGCGTCGCCGGGACAGGAAAGAGCACAGATACGCAGTATTTT. Residues: CSVAGTGKSTDTQYF.

The CDR3 here is CASSRLLRGAGEQYF. For the CDR3, the DNA is TGTGCCAGCAGCCGCCTTTTGCGCGGGGCGGGCGAGCAGTACTTC. The V and J genes are TRBV7-2 and TRBJ2-7; D perhaps matches TRBD2 (6 bases). Trimming stripped 5 bases from V and 6 bases from J, with 20 bases between. This CDR3 region has 15 residues. CDR1 and CDR2 from the germline V gene are SGHTA and FQGNSA.

The V and J genes are TRBV2 and TRBJ2-3; D perhaps matches TRBD2 (5 bases). The germline V gene has CDR1 SNHLY and CDR2 FYNNEI. V was cut by 3 bases and J by 3 bases, with 7 bases left in between. The CDR3 extends over 13 amino acids. The CDR3, as DNA: TGTGCCAGCAGTGAGAGGGAAACAGATACGCAGTATTTT. As protein: CASSERETDTQYF.

With regard to this clone: Germline and junction disagree at one end, which may indicate a read error. The rearrangement links TRBV5-4 to TRBJ2-1; D is unresolved. The CDR3 has 13 residues. Germline CDR1 and CDR2: SGHNT and YYREEE (reference sequence). The CDR3 protein is CASSLVGTPSGIF. The DNA of the CDR3 is TGTGCCAGCAGCTTGGTCGGCACCCCCTCAGGCATCTTC. The full variable domain, rest sourced from reference TRBV5-4 and TRBJ2-1, is ETGVTQSPTHLIKTRGQQVTLRCSSQSGHNTVSWYQQALGQGPQFIFQYYREEENGRGNFPPRFSGLQFPNYSSELNVNALELDDSALYLCASSLVGTPSGIFGPGTRLTVL.

The chain uses TRBV3-1 (or the pseudogene TRBV3-2) and TRBJ2-3; tentative D call: TRBD1 (7 bases). Germline V CDR1 and CDR2: LGHDT, YNNKEL (reference sequence). The CDR3 loop spans 18 amino acids. Trimming removed 2 bases at V and 3 bases at J, with 21 bases between. CDR3 protein: CASSQRLGGRGRTDTQYF. DNA of the CDR3: TGTGCCAGCAGCCAAAGATTGGGGGGCAGGGGGAGGACAGATACGCAGTATTTT.

This chain uses TRBV27 with TRBJ2-7; D not certain. The CDR3 has 14 amino acids. Deletions cut 5 bases from V and 0 bases from J, with 11 bases between. The V gene's germline CDR1 is MNHEY and CDR2 SMNVEV (reference sequence). The CDR3 bases are TGTGCCAGCAGTCTGCGTGCCTCCTCCTACGAGCAGTACTTC. Residues: CASSLRASSYEQYF.

This clone was counted between two and nine times. The chain joins TRBV15 to TRBJ1-1; TRBD1 is a possible D gene (6 bases). V gave up 8 bases and J gave up 3 bases, with 13 bases separating them. Per germline, CDR1 LNHNV and CDR2 YYDKDF (reference sequence). This CDR3 contains 13 residues. The CDR3 region has the DNA TGTGCCACCGGATACAGGGTGGACACTGAAGCTTTCTTT. It specifies CATGYRVDTEAFF.

The chain is built from TRBV7-9 and TRBJ2-7; 9 bases fit TRBD1. The CDR3 is 13 amino acids. V trimming: 4 bases; J trimming: 3 bases; junction bases outside the gene matches: 1. Germline CDR1 is SEHNR and CDR2 is FQNEAQ (reference sequence). The CDR3 protein is CASSWGQGYEQYF. CDR3 in DNA: TGTGCCAGCAGCTGGGGACAGGGCTACGAGCAGTACTTC.

The chain couples TRBV27 to TRBJ1-4, with 8 nucleotides matching TRBD1. The CDR3 totals 16 residues. V lost 2 bases to trimming and J lost 5 bases; unmatched junction nucleotides: 7. Germline V gives CDR1 MNHEY, CDR2 SMNVEV (reference sequence). CDR3 in amino acids: CASSLTHPGGNEKLFF. The DNA of the CDR3 is TGTGCCAGCAGTTTAACCCATCCAGGGGGCAATGAAAAACTGTTTTTT.

About this clone itself: Sequence at one end of the junction differs from germline and may be a read error. This chain uses TRBV11-2 with TRBJ1-1; tentatively, D is TRBD1 (5 bases). The CDR3 covers 14 residues. Germline loops: CDR1 SGHAT, CDR2 FQNNGV. The CDR3, as DNA: TGTGCCAGCAGCTTAGAGGGGAGGGGCGGTCCAAGGGGCTTT. Translation gives CASSLEGRGGPRGF.

The chain is built from TRBV6-2 or TRBV6-3 and TRBJ2-3; tentative D call: TRBD1 (6 bases). Germline V gene sequence: CDR1 MNHEY, CDR2 SVGEGT. The ends were cut back, 5 bases at V and 3 bases at J, with 15 bases in the middle. CDR3 size: 15 residues. The CDR3 reads CASSSTGWGTDTQYF. Here the CDR3 DNA reads TGTGCCAGCAGTAGCACAGGGTGGGGAACAGATACGCAGTATTTT.

The chain combines TRBV3-1 (or the pseudogene TRBV3-2) with TRBJ2-3; the match to TRBD2 covers 12 bases. Germline CDR1 LGHDT, CDR2 YNNKEL (reference sequence). There are 15 residues in the CDR3. Unmatched junction bases numbered 8, after V lost 8 bases and J lost 5 bases. The CDR3 loop reads CASPGPLAGGDTQYF. DNA of the CDR3: TGTGCCAGCCCTGGTCCACTAGCGGGGGGAGATACGCAGTATTTT.

The chain joins TRBV11-2 to TRBJ2-7; D ambiguous. This CDR3 has 17 amino acids. V was clipped by 1 base and J by 3 bases, with 19 bases between them. Germline V lookup: CDR1 SGHAT, CDR2 FQNNGV. CDR3 sequence: CASSLVPPGSPGYEQYF. Here the CDR3 DNA reads TGTGCCAGCAGCTTAGTACCCCCCGGCAGTCCGGGCTACGAGCAGTACTTC.

V usage is TRBV28 and J usage is TRBJ2-3, with TRBD2 as a possible D gene (5 bases). CDR3 length: 14 amino acids. The germline V and J ends were trimmed by 5 bases and 2 bases, with 11 bases remaining between them. Germline V CDR1 and CDR2: MDHEN, SYDVKM. CDR3 DNA sequence: TGTGCCAGCAGTACCTCGGACTTCACAGATACGCAGTATTTT. Its translation: CASSTSDFTDTQYF.

Comments on this clone: Other DNA sequences of this sample code for an identical CDR3. The chain couples TRBV18 to TRBJ2-1; TRBD1 agrees at 9 bases. Germline CDR1 KGHSH, CDR2 LQKENI. This CDR3 spans 15 amino acids. V gave up 3 bases and J gave up 4 bases; unmatched junction bases: 4. The CDR3 spells CASSPGQGPYNEQFF. The CDR3 nucleotides are TGTGCCAGCTCACCCGGACAGGGGCCATACAATGAGCAGTTCTTC.

The genes are TRBV29-1 and TRBJ1-5; D gene unclear. The germline gives CDR1 SQVTM, CDR2 ANQGSEA. Between the trimmed V and J ends, which lost 4 bases and 0 bases, there was a span of 10 bases. This CDR3 spans 14 amino acids. The CDR3 protein is CSVVSGYSNQPQHF. The CDR3 coding sequence is TGCAGCGTTGTTTCGGGGTATAGCAATCAGCCCCAGCATTTT.

The rearrangement uses TRBV11-3 and TRBJ2-1; 8 bases fit TRBD2. This CDR3 comprises 15 residues. After removal of 4 bases from V and 3 bases from J, the junction contained 5 bases not matched to a gene. From germline, CDR1 is SGHNT and CDR2 YENEEA. DNA for the CDR3: TGTGCCAGCAGCTCCCGGGAGGGGGTCTACAATGAGCAGTTCTTC. Its translation is CASSSREGVYNEQFF.

This clone showed up just once. The V call is TRBV2, the J call TRBJ2-3; TRBD1 aligns across 7 bases. Germline values: CDR1 SNHLY, CDR2 FYNNEI. The length of the CDR3 is 18 residues. V lost 4 bases to trimming and J lost 0 bases; unmatched junction nucleotides: 13. DNA of the CDR3: TGTGCCAGCAGTGCCGACAGGGAGTTATTTACAAGCACAGATACGCAGTATTTT. Amino acid sequence: CASSADRELFTSTDTQYF.

This clone was counted once. V usage is TRBV30 and J usage is TRBJ2-2; no firm D call. In germline, CDR1 is GTSNPN, CDR2 SVGIG (reference sequence). The V end was cut by 0 bases, the J end by 3 bases, with 17 bases between. This CDR3 is 17 amino acids long. The CDR3 spells CAWSVLLRRSYTGELFF. CDR3 DNA sequence: TGTGCCTGGAGTGTACTTTTACGGCGGTCCTACACCGGGGAGCTGTTTTTT.

V is TRBV7-8 and J is TRBJ2-1, with 12 bases that match TRBD2. V shed 4 bases, J shed 10 bases, and the junction held 14 bases outside the gene matches. The CDR3 spans 17 residues. Germline V gives CDR1 SGHVS, CDR2 FQNEAQ. CDR3: CASSWPRLAGGLSEQFF. DNA of the CDR3: TGTGCCAGCAGCTGGCCTCGGCTAGCGGGGGGGCTCAGCGAGCAGTTCTTC.

This clone appeared a single time. The V and J genes are TRBV5-6 and TRBJ2-7; TRBD1 agrees at 9 bases. The V gene's germline CDR1 is SGHDT and CDR2 YYEEEE. After removal of 1 base from V and 7 bases from J, the junction contained 9 bases not matched to a gene. The length of the CDR3 is 15 residues. Written as DNA, the CDR3 is TGTGCCAGCAGCTTGTGGGACAGGGAATTGCGGGAGCAGTACTTC. Its translation is CASSLWDRELREQYF.

V gene TRBV7-3 combines with J gene TRBJ2-5, with D maybe TRBD2 (7 bases). V lost 1 base to trimming and J lost 3 bases, with 9 bases between them. CDR1 SGHTA and CDR2 FQGTGA come from the germline V gene. The CDR3 extends over 14 amino acids. The CDR3 is CASSLRGGEETQYF. The DNA for the CDR3 is TGTGCCAGCAGCTTAAGGGGGGGCGAAGAGACCCAGTACTTC.

The V and J genes are TRBV30 and TRBJ1-5; maybe TRBD1 (5 bases). This CDR3 spans 15 amino acids. Germline loops: CDR1 GTSNPN, CDR2 SVGIG (reference sequence). V gave up 0 bases and J gave up 2 bases, with 11 bases separating them. The CDR3 spells CAWSVGGGGNQPQHF. CDR3 DNA: TGTGCCTGGAGTGTCGGTGGAGGGGGCAATCAGCCCCAGCATTTT.

This clone has just a few counts. The chain combines TRBV6-5 with TRBJ1-1; 7 nucleotides agree with TRBD1. CDR3 length equals 12 residues. V dropped 6 bases and J dropped 7; count of bases not matched to a gene: 5. Per the germline V gene, CDR1 is MNHEY and CDR2 is SVGAGI. As DNA, the CDR3 is TGTGCCAGCAGCGGGGACAGTTTTGAAGCTTTCTTT. It is translated as CASSGDSFEAFF.

The chain employs TRBV28 and TRBJ2-7, with D perhaps matching TRBD1 (5 bases). The CDR3 has 14 residues. CDR1 is MDHEN and CDR2 is SYDVKM in the germline V gene. V lost 2 bases and J 5 bases, leaving 13 bases between the germline ends. CDR3 in DNA: TGTGCCAGCAGTTTAAGGCAGGGCAGGCACGAGCAGTACTTC. Protein product: CASSLRQGRHEQYF.

A single count supports this clone. This chain links TRBV10-3 with TRBJ2-7; TRBD1 aligns across 7 bases. The CDR3 is 13 amino acids. Germline CDR1 and CDR2: ENHRY and SYGVKD. Unmatched junction bases numbered 5, after V lost 7 bases and J lost 2 bases. The CDR3 spells CAITGTDPYEQYF. The CDR3 DNA is TGTGCCATCACCGGGACAGATCCCTACGAGCAGTACTTC.

The J gene is TRBJ2-1, the V gene TRBV7-2, with TRBD2 matching over 9 bases. V was pared by 0 bases and J by 8 bases, with 8 bases of the junction left unmatched. Germline-derived CDR1 and CDR2 are SGHTA and FQGNSA. This CDR3 has 16 residues. As DNA, the CDR3 is TGTGCCAGCAGCTTAGCGGCTAGCGGGATCGCGGATGAGCAGTTCTTC. Its translation is CASSLAASGIADEQFF.

The chain employs TRBV5-6 and TRBJ2-2; D is undetermined. V dropped 4 bases and J dropped 2 bases, with 12 bases sitting between them. The CDR3 has 15 amino acids. Germline-derived CDR1 and CDR2 are SGHDT and YYEEEE. The CDR3, as DNA: TGTGCCAGCAGCCCGCTCTACAGTAACACCGGGGAGCTGTTTTTT. This gives the protein CASSPLYSNTGELFF.

The gene calls are TRBV4-2 and TRBJ1-2; a weak D match, TRBD1 (6 bases). There are 13 residues in the CDR3. Germline V gene lookup returns CDR1 LGHNA and CDR2 YNFKEQ. The ends were cut back, 4 bases at V and 5 bases at J, with 11 bases in the middle. The CDR3 here is CASSRDKIYGYTF. CDR3 sequence (DNA): TGTGCCAGCAGCCGGGACAAGATATATGGCTACACCTTC.

The chain employs TRBV13 and TRBJ2-3, with D hard to call. This CDR3 spans 14 amino acids. Looked up from germline, CDR1 is PRHDT and CDR2 is FYEKMQ (reference sequence). The V end was cut by 3 bases, the J end by 0 bases, with 7 bases between. This chain's CDR3 is CASSFRHSTDTQYF. CDR3 nucleotides: TGTGCCAGCAGCTTCAGGCACAGCACAGATACGCAGTATTTT.

This chain links TRBV7-2 with TRBJ2-3, with D possibly matching TRBD1 (6 bases). Germline assignment: CDR1 SGHTA and CDR2 FQGNSA. Trimming cost V 4 bases and J 4 bases, with 9 bases left between them. The CDR3 spans 13 residues. DNA for the CDR3: TGTGCCAGCAGCTACAACAGGGCAGATACGCAGTATTTT. Translating it yields CASSYNRADTQYF.

This chain joins TRBV13 and TRBJ2-3, with 9 positions matching TRBD1. V shed 8 bases, J shed 3 bases, and the junction held 6 bases outside the gene matches. The CDR3 extends over 14 amino acids. Germline V CDR1 and CDR2: PRHDT, FYEKMQ (reference sequence). CDR3 residues: CASGQGRGTDTQYF. The CDR3 DNA follows: TGTGCCAGCGGACAGGGGAGAGGGACAGATACGCAGTATTTT.